This TCR beta chain stems from a study of OX40 agonist ivuxolimab in advanced cancers. Points from the study as a whole: Compared with CD4+, CD8+ T cells on average had more expanded clones.

Some clones are missing from TCRdb's copy, which holds only in-frame ones; the method was immunoSEQ multiplex PCR. The sample lists 55,000 or so clones, 80% to 90% occurring once. Notes on this clone: Antigen unknown.

The CDR3 has 14 residues. V was trimmed by 5 bases and J by 1 base, leaving 14 bases between them. CDR1 is SQVTM, CDR2 ANQGSEA, per germline. This chain links TRBV29-1 with TRBJ1-1; TRBD1 is a possible D gene (5 bases). The source was CD4+ or CD8+ T cells sorted from blood, collected in a trial of the OX40 agonist ivuxolimab. The receptor comes from an adult with an advanced solid tumor such as melanoma, head and neck, liver or kidney cancer. Here the CDR3 DNA reads TGCAGCGTTCTTGTGGGGCCCGCGAACACTGAAGCTTTCTTT. Amino acid sequence: CSVLVGPANTEAFF.